This entry is about one T cell receptor (beta chain). Antigen unknown. CDR1 is MDHEN and CDR2 is SYDVKM in the germline V gene. This CDR3 has 16 residues. V lost 4 bases and J lost 5; bases outside the gene matches: 8. The sample belongs to a study of cytomegalovirus exposure and HLA in healthy donors. General study points: The study labeled around 160 TCR beta chains cytomegalovirus-associated. Per a prior analysis, the majority of TCR beta V segments were productive roughly 87% or roughly 30% of the time. Analysis was carried out at a later point, and it linked a missense DCLRE1C variant to TCR beta V- and J-gene trimming.

The PCR employed 60 Vbeta primers together with 13 Jbeta primers. Sequencing was performed with immunoSEQ multiplex PCR; in TCRdb, only in-frame clones are kept and a portion is missing. The sample shows around 59,000 clones, 80% of them seen only once. The specimen sequenced was PBMCs. The receptor was isolated from a woman aged 40 to 50 in good health and CMV-seronegative. The chain carries TRBV28 and TRBJ2-3; 11 positions match TRBD2. CDR3 in amino acids: CASSSLAGGFVDTQYF. The CDR3 DNA reads as TGTGCCAGCAGTTCCCTAGCGGGAGGATTTGTAGATACGCAGTATTTT.